Listed here are 9 T cell receptor beta chains from one sample, sequenced in a study of blood T cell repertoires in COVID-19. Here immunoSEQ multiplex PCR was the method, and the copy in TCRdb shows in-frame clones only, minus some. The profile shows about 88,000 clones, about 88% of them singletons. The specimen was peripheral blood. These receptors originate from a woman older than 75 with acute or convalescent COVID-19.

V is TRBV6-6 and J is TRBJ2-3; D is undetermined. The germline CDR1 and CDR2 sequences are MNHNY and SVGAGI (reference sequence). The CDR3 runs 12 residues. Trimming stripped 4 bases from V and 2 bases from J, with 4 bases between. CDR3 sequence: CASSSSTDTQYF. The CDR3 DNA reads TGTGCCAGCAGTTCGTCCACAGATACGCAGTATTTT.

J is TRBJ2-1 and V is TRBV6-5; 7 nucleotides agree with TRBD2. CDR1 and CDR2 (germline): MNHEY, SVGAGI. The CDR3 length is 15 residues. Trimming removed 5 bases from V and 3 bases from J; junction bases left unmatched: 7. The CDR3 reads CASSRRGVIYNEQFF. The CDR3 coding sequence is TGTGCCAGCAGTAGACGGGGGGTTATCTACAATGAGCAGTTCTTC.

The chain has TRBV4-2 and TRBJ2-7, with 12 bases that match TRBD2. The CDR3 totals 17 residues. The V gene end was trimmed by 4 bases and the J gene end by 1 base; junction bases not matched to a gene: 8. CDR1 is LGHNA and CDR2 is YNFKEQ in the germline V gene. The CDR3 bases are TGTGCCAGCAGCCGATATGGACTAGCGGGACAGTCCTACGAGCAGTACTTC. It is translated as CASSRYGLAGQSYEQYF.

This clone was seen a single time. V and J are TRBV7-9 and TRBJ2-7, with 9 bases identical to TRBD1. The CDR3 runs 15 residues. Germline V gene sequence: CDR1 SEHNR, CDR2 FQNEAQ (reference sequence). J gave up 3 bases and V 1 base, and 4 bases lay outside the gene matches. The CDR3 bases are TGTGCCAGCAGCTTAGTAGGGGACAGGGACTACGAGCAGTACTTC. It codes for CASSLVGDRDYEQYF.

This chain connects TRBV4-1 to TRBJ1-3; D is ambiguous. The CDR3 sequence is 16 residues long. V dropped 3 bases and J dropped 0 bases, with 12 bases sitting between them. Germline V gene data show CDR1 as MGHRA and CDR2 as YSYEKL. CDR3 in DNA: TGCGCCAGCAGCCATTCGGCGGGCTCCTCTGGAAACACCATATATTTT. Its protein is CASSHSAGSSGNTIYF.

This chain connects TRBV15 to TRBJ1-3; no clear D gene. The CDR3 has 16 amino acids. Trimming removed 0 bases from V and 0 bases from J, with 9 bases in between. Germline CDR1 LNHNV, CDR2 YYDKDF (reference sequence). The CDR3 nucleotides read TGTGCCACCAGCAGAGAGCACAGCCTCTCTGGAAACACCATATATTTT. Translated, it gives CATSREHSLSGNTIYF.

The chain couples TRBV28 to TRBJ2-5; TRBD1 might be the D (6 bases). V lost 6 bases and J lost 5, with 13 bases in between. Germline CDR1 reads MDHEN; CDR2 reads SYDVKM. The CDR3 consists of 13 residues. The DNA for the CDR3 is TGTGCCAGCAGGCTTCAGGGGAGTGAGACCCAGTACTTC. This codes for CASRLQGSETQYF.

This chain joins TRBV6-2 or TRBV6-3 and TRBJ2-1, with a weak D call TRBD1 (5 bases). Germline CDR1 MNHEY, CDR2 SVGEGT. Between the trimmed V and J ends, which lost 6 bases and 7 bases, there was a span of 19 bases. The length of the CDR3 is 15 residues. The CDR3 loop is CASSSQGRVMNEQFF. CDR3 nucleotide sequence: TGTGCCAGCAGCTCGCAGGGAAGGGTTATGAATGAGCAGTTCTTC.

The rearrangement links TRBV29-1 to TRBJ2-7; 7 bases align to TRBD1. Germline lookup yields CDR1 SQVTM and CDR2 ANQGSEA. This CDR3 contains 15 residues. J was trimmed by 0 bases and V by 6 bases; bases with no gene match: 11. CDR3 loop: CSVNGWRQGSYEQYF. The CDR3 DNA sequence: TGCAGCGTGAATGGATGGCGACAGGGCTCCTACGAGCAGTACTTC.